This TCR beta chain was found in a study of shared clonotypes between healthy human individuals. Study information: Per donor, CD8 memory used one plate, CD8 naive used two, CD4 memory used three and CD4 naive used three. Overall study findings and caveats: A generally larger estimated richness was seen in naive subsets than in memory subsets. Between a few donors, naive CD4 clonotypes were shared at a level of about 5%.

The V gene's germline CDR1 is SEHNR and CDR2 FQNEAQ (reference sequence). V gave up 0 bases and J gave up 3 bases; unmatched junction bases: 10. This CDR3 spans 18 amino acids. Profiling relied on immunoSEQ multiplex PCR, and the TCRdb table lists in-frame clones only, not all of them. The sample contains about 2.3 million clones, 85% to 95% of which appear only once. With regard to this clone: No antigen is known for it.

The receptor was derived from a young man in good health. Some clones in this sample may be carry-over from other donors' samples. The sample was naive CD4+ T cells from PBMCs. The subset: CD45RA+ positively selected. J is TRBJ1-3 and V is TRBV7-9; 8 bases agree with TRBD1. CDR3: CASSLAVWGQALGNTIYF. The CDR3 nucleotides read TGTGCCAGCAGCTTAGCGGTGTGGGGACAGGCCCTTGGAAACACCATATATTTT. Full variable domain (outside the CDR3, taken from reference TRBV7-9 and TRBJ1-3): DTGVSQNPRHKITKRGQNVTFRCDPISEHNRLYWYRQTLGQGPEFLTYFQNEAQLEKSRLLSDRFSAERPKGSFSTLEIQRTEQGDSAMYLCASSLAVWGQALGNTIYFGEGSWLTVV.